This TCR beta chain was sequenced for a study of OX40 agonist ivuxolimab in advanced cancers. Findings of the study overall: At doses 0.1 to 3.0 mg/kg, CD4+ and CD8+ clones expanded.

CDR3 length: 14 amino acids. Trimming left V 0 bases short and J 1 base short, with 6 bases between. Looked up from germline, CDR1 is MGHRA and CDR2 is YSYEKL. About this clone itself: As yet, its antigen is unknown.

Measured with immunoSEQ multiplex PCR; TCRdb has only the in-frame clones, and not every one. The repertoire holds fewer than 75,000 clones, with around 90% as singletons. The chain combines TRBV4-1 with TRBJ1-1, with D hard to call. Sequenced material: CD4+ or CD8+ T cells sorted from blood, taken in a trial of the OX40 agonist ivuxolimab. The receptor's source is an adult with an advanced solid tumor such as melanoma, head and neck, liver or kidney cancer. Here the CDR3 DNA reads TGCGCCAGCAGCCAAGAACCAAGGAACACTGAAGCTTTCTTT. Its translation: CASSQEPRNTEAFF.